The T cell receptor beta chain described here comes from a study of molecular identifiers for immune sequencing clone quantification. Only a few counts were recorded for this clonotype. MiXCR, applied by TCRdb to the PCR reads, yields one record per CDR3 protein. The table lists about 630,000 distinct CDR3 sequences, 25% of them singletons. V gave up 2 bases and J gave up 6 bases; unmatched junction bases: 8. The CDR3 has 15 amino acids. The germline CDR1 and CDR2 sequences are LNHDA and SQIVND (reference sequence). The receptor was isolated from a human donor in good health. Some libraries in this study had Jurkat cell RNA spiked in. Specimen: naive CD8+ T cells from blood, with Jurkat cell RNA spiked in. Subset defined: FACS-sorted CD8+CD4-CCR7+CD45RA+ naive T cells. This chain links TRBV19 with TRBJ2-3; TRBD1 matches 7 bases. The CDR3 DNA sequence: TGTGCCAGTAGTATATCCGGGACAGATGGGGATACGCAGTATTTT. It is translated as CASSISGTDGDTQYF.